The 6 T cell receptor beta chains below come from one sample, sequenced in a study of blood T cell repertoires in COVID-19. The protocol was immunoSEQ multiplex PCR, while the TCRdb copy is restricted to in-frame clones and leaves out a portion. The repertoire includes about 500,000 clones, 85% to 90% of them detected once, and less than 9.5% sits in the top ten. The sample comprised peripheral blood. The receptors were sampled from a woman between 50 and 59 years old with COVID-19, enrolled during active disease.

The chain is built from TRBV5-4 and TRBJ2-3, with a weak D call TRBD1 (5 bases). The CDR3 has 17 amino acids. Per the germline V gene, CDR1 is SGHNT and CDR2 is YYREEE (reference sequence). V lost 0 bases and J 0 bases, leaving 14 bases between the germline ends. The CDR3 DNA reads TGTGCCAGCAGCTTGGTTGGACGGGCAGGGAGCACAGATACGCAGTATTTT. Translated, it gives CASSLVGRAGSTDTQYF.

This chain links TRBV19 with TRBJ1-5, with 9 bases matching TRBD1. Germline-derived CDR1 and CDR2 are LNHDA and SQIVND (reference sequence). The CDR3 spans 15 residues. The J segment lost 4 bases and the V segment lost 5 bases, leaving 6 bases of the junction unmatched. CDR3 loop: CASSWGQGANQPQHF. CDR3 nucleotide sequence: TGTGCCAGTAGTTGGGGACAGGGCGCAAATCAGCCCCAGCATTTT.

V gene TRBV14 combines with J gene TRBJ1-1; D gene uncertain. The V end was cut by 0 bases, the J end by 7 bases, with 6 bases between. This CDR3 spans 12 amino acids. Germline CDR1 reads SGHDN; CDR2 reads FVKESK. CDR3 region: CASSQDTGEAFF. Written as DNA, the CDR3 is TGTGCCAGCAGCCAAGATACGGGTGAAGCTTTCTTT. Full variable domain (missing parts from reference TRBV14 and TRBJ1-1): EAGVTQFPSHSVIEKGQTVTLRCDPISGHDNLYWYRRVMGKEIKFLLHFVKESKQDESGMPNNRFLAERTGGTYSTLKVQPAELEDSGVYFCASSQDTGEAFFGQGTRLTVV.

The chain has TRBV19 and TRBJ2-5; D unresolved. Trimming stripped 8 bases from V and 3 bases from J, with 10 bases between. CDR1 and CDR2 from the germline V gene are LNHDA and SQIVND (reference sequence). The CDR3 sequence is 12 residues long. The CDR3 bases are TGTGCCAGTGGAGTAAGCGAAGAGACCCAGTACTTC. Translation: CASGVSEETQYF.

The gene calls are TRBV7-3 and TRBJ2-7; D possibly corresponds to TRBD1 (5 bases). In germline, CDR1 is SGHTA, CDR2 FQGTGA. V was pared by 3 bases and J by 2 bases, with 11 bases between. There are 14 residues in the CDR3. CDR3 loop: CASSLMQGPYEQYF. CDR3 in DNA: TGTGCCAGCAGCTTGATGCAGGGCCCCTACGAGCAGTACTTC.

This clone showed up just a few times. The chain uses TRBV2 and TRBJ1-5; D possibly corresponds to TRBD1 (5 bases). The CDR3 length is 14 residues. Germline V gene lookup returns CDR1 SNHLY and CDR2 FYNNEI. With 6 bases removed from V and 7 bases from J, the gap between germline ends came to 16 bases. CDR3 sequence reads: CASSGGRVGQPQHF. The DNA of the CDR3 is TGTGCCAGCAGCGGTGGCAGGGTAGGACAGCCCCAGCATTTT.